This T cell receptor beta chain comes out of a study of PD-1 blockade in classical Hodgkin lymphoma (TCRdb year 2020). Notes on the research overall: Nivolumab dosing was 3 mg/kg intravenously every 2 weeks, continuing until either disease progression or unacceptable toxicity. The study used CyTOF and TCR beta sequencing to define a peripheral blood immune signature of response to PD-1 blockade in classical Hodgkin lymphoma.

As encoded in the germline V gene, CDR1 is MNHGY while CDR2 is SVAAGI. The junction shows trimming of 6 bases on V and 5 bases on J, plus 17 bases between the germline ends. The CDR3 measures 15 amino acids from cysteine to phenylalanine. CDR3 DNA is the only sequence kept; it has 45 bases, read in frame from the first base. The time point tag for this specimen amounts to: cycle 4 day 1 (C4D1), after five to seven weeks of nivolumab. Every trial patient had relapsed after autologous stem cell transplantation, and cohorts A, B and C differed in prior brentuximab vedotin exposure. The trial cohort comprised about 60 patients with relapsed/refractory classical Hodgkin lymphoma whose best overall responses were complete response, partial response or progressive disease. In the multi-cohort phase II CheckMate 205 trial, trial patients received single-agent nivolumab. Best overall response was determined by an independent review committee according to the 2007 International Working Group response criteria. Trial PBMCs were collected immediately before nivolumab initiation (C1D1) and during therapy at cycle 2 day 1 and cycle 4 day 1. After peripheral blood was drawn into 8 mL Vacutainer Cell Preparation Tubes, PBMCs were isolated by centrifugation and then cryopreserved.

The Qiagen DNeasy kit was used to extract genomic DNA both from unsorted PBMCs and from the negatively selected CD4+ and CD8+ fractions. Using primers that anneal to V and J segments, immunoSEQ multiplex PCR amplified the TCR beta CDR3 regions. A synthetic immune receptor repertoire was used to minimize amplification bias, and remaining bias was computationally removed after sequencing. The authors' pipeline ran thus. Custom Python scripts were used to quantify repertoire diversity as the Shannon entropy index. Unsorted, CD4+ and CD8+ repertoires were examined separately, except in combined analyses, for which CD4+ and CD8+ sequences were merged in silico. Clonal expansion was defined as a frequency increase of at least 2-fold after treatment compared with C1D1, and clones undetected at baseline were assigned a pseudocount of 0.5. Clones with 0 or 1 copy at C1D1 were defined as singleton clones, while clones with 2 or more copies were defined as non-singleton clones. Clones expanded in unsorted samples were annotated as CD4+, CD8+ or unknown by matching protein sequences in sorted samples from the same patient. Wilcoxon tests were applied to paired samples to test diversity changes from C1D1 to C4D1. TCRdb mirrors the immuneACCESS table, restricted to in-frame sequences. Some clones are absent from its copies; in checked studies, under half trace to an unresolved V gene, and the reason for the others is unknown. V, J and clone size were drawn from that table, and D and trimming were deduced from the DNA. In all, the sample holds roughly 94,000 clones, and approximately 94% of those were seen once. The top ten clonotypes cover roughly 1.9% of the sample.

Overall study outcomes, separate from this receptor: Among trial patients, those achieving complete response had baseline diversity similar to that of newly diagnosed patients, while diversity was significantly lower in partial responders and progressors. Diversity was lower in patients who began nivolumab less than 1 year after ASCT, so these patients were left out of later analyses to avoid confounding by immune reconstitution. Baseline TCR diversity was reported to be lower in newly diagnosed patients than in healthy donors, and even lower in relapsed/refractory patients. The study covered only a single clinical trial cohort, and the causes of the repertoire differences, possibly disease activity or prior therapy, were still not defined. By C4D1, a significant rise was seen in CD4+ TCR diversity but not in CD8+ TCR diversity (p=0.0027 vs p=0.16), and the rise was most apparent among complete responders (p=0.02).

About this clone: No cognate antigen has been identified for it. The sample holds no much larger clone one base away, and base qualities are not on file.

This sequence was found in a human donor with classical Hodgkin lymphoma. This chain is built from TRBV6-9 and TRBJ1-5; a tentative D match to TRBD1 spans 5 bases. The material was peripheral blood mononuclear cells (PBMCs), obtained before the fourth cycle of nivolumab. The sequenced DNA is TGTGCCAGCAGCCCCTCGGGAGGGGCTCATCAGCCCCAGCATTTT. Its protein is CASSPSGGAHQPQHF.